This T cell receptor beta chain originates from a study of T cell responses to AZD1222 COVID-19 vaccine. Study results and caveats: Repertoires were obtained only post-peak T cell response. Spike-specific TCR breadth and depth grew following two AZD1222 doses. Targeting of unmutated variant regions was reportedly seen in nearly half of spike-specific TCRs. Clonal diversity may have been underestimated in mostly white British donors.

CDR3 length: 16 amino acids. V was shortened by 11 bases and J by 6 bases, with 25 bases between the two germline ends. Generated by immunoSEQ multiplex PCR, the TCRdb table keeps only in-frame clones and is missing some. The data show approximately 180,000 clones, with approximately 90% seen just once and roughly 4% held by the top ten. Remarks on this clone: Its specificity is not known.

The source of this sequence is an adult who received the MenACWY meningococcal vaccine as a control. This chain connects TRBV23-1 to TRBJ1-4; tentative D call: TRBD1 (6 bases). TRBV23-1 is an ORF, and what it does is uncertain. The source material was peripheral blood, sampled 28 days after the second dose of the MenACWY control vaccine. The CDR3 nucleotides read TGCGCCTGTGCCTGGACAGTACAAGGGTTTGATGAAAAACTGTTTTTT. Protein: CACAWTVQGFDEKLFF.